This T cell receptor beta chain was recovered during a study of blood T cell repertoires in COVID-19. The overall study: COVID-19 samples collected from the United States, Italy and Spain covered acute and convalescent phases. The analysed material was cDNA or gDNA that came from T cells, B-cell-depleted T cells, or PBMCs.

Clinical history reported by participants formed the basis on which cohorts were assigned. In the original analysis: It was from reference gene primer amplification that nucleated cell counts were estimated. The repertoire was sequenced with immunoSEQ multiplex PCR; TCRdb's copy has only in-frame clones and lacks some. Clone size and V and J calls were adopted from that table, with D and trimming inferred from the DNA. The sample has roughly 58,000 clones, roughly 70% seen once. The germline V gene has CDR1 LGHNA and CDR2 YNFKEQ. The length of the CDR3 is 16 residues. With 1 base removed from V and 0 bases from J, the gap between germline ends came to 13 bases.

What was sequenced was PBMCs or T cells enriched from blood (not recorded which). This sequence originates from a woman in her sixties or seventies who had been exposed to COVID-19. The V and J genes are TRBV4-2 and TRBJ2-7; D is unclear. The CDR3 reads CASSQGRLSSSYEQYF. The CDR3 nucleotides are TGTGCCAGCAGCCAAGGTCGGCTATCTAGCTCCTACGAGCAGTACTTC.